The 30 T cell receptor beta chains reported below all come from one sample, sequenced in a study of CD8+CD57+ T cells in acquired aplastic anemia. Patients chosen for sequencing had CD8+CD57+ cells that had expanded, as shown by flow cytometry. Genomic DNA served as template for TCR beta VDJ and CDR3 profiling. TCRdb re-analysed the reads in MiXCR, keeping a single row per CDR3 protein. This sample has roughly 500,000 distinct CDR3 sequences, with around a third found just once. Sample: sorted CD4+, CD8+, or CD8+CD57+ T cells (not recorded which) from PBMCs. Receptors were obtained from a human donor with aplastic anemia.

A note on this clonotype: With a much larger clone just one base away, this may be a read error. This chain uses TRBV24-1 with TRBJ2-1; perhaps TRBD1 as D (5 bases). This CDR3 region has 15 residues. Per germline, CDR1 KGHDR and CDR2 SFDVKD. In nucleotides, the CDR3 is TGTGCCACCGGTGATCCCGGACAAATCTACAATGAGCAGTTCTTC. Protein: CATGDPGQIYNEQFF.

On this clonotype itself: Since a much larger clone is just one base distant, this may be a read error. The chain employs TRBV29-1 and TRBJ2-5, with unresolved D. Germline CDR1 is SQVTM and CDR2 is ANQGSEA. The CDR3 is 13 amino acids. The CDR3, as DNA: TGCAGCGTTGAAAGGGTGGCAAAAGAGACCCAGCACTTC. Translating gives CSVERVAKETQHF.

This clonotype was seen more than once but under ten times. The V and J genes are TRBV2 and TRBJ1-5; D is uncertain. CDR1 is SNHLY and CDR2 is FYNNEI in the germline V gene. This CDR3 comprises 12 residues. Trimming left V 7 bases short and J 4 bases short, with 8 bases between. The CDR3 region has the DNA TGTGCCAGCAACCAGCCGAATCAGCCCCAGCATTTT. It encodes CASNQPNQPQHF.

The chain joins TRBV7-2 to TRBJ1-2, with 8 bases that match TRBD1. CDR3 length: 14 amino acids. Germline CDR1 and CDR2: SGHTA and FQGNSA. The V gene end was trimmed by 5 bases and the J gene end by 5 bases; junction bases not matched to a gene: 7. DNA for the CDR3: TGTGCCAGCAGCGCCGGGACAGGAGCGTATGGCTACACCTTC. It is translated as CASSAGTGAYGYTF.

This clonotype occurred a few times. The chain employs TRBV11-2 and TRBJ1-5; the match to TRBD1 covers 10 bases. CDR1 SGHAT and CDR2 FQNNGV come from the germline V gene. Trimming took 2 bases from V and 1 from J; bases not matched to a gene: 2. This CDR3 has 16 residues. The CDR3, as DNA: TGTGCCAGCAGCTTAAGGACAGGGGGAAGCAATCAGCCCCAGCATTTT. This codes for CASSLRTGGSNQPQHF.

The J gene is TRBJ2-5, the V gene TRBV27; D is undetermined. The end of the DNA aligns better with TRBJ2-7, so the J call may be wrong. Looked up from germline, CDR1 is MNHEY and CDR2 is SMNVEV (reference sequence). CDR3 length equals 14 residues. Here the CDR3 DNA reads TGTGCCAGCAGTTTCAGAGAAGGCCCCTACGAGCAGTACTTC. Amino acids: CASSFREGPYEQYF.

This chain joins TRBV5-1 and TRBJ2-7; 10 nucleotides match TRBD1. The CDR3 has 15 residues. CDR1 and CDR2 (germline): SGHRS, YFSETQ. J lost 5 bases, V lost 4 bases, and 9 bases had no gene match. As DNA, the CDR3 is TGCGCCAGCAGCCCCTTGGGACAGGGGAGCCACGAGCAGTACTTC. It encodes CASSPLGQGSHEQYF.

Regarding this clonotype: At one end, the junction sequence differs from germline, possibly due to a read error. Written as DNA, the CDR3 is TGCAGTGCTAGTACATCAGGGGGTGCTGAAGCTTCCTTT. Protein: CSASTSGGAEASF. The V gene is TRBV20-1, the J gene TRBJ1-1; 7 bases agree with TRBD1. Germline lookup yields CDR1 DFQATT and CDR2 SNEGSKA (reference sequence). CDR3 length: 13 residues.

Note on this clonotype: Compared with germline, one end of the junction differs, possibly owing to a read error. This chain links TRBV20-1 with TRBJ1-6; D is unresolved. Per germline, CDR1 DFQATT and CDR2 SNEGSKA (reference sequence). The CDR3 is 15 residues long. In DNA, the CDR3 is TGCTGTGCTAGAGCGGAGGAAAGGAGTAATTCACCCCTCCACTTT. Translated: CCARAEERSNSPLHF.

This clonotype was seen more than once but under ten times. The CDR3 loop reads CASSQRTEETQYF. CDR3 sequence (DNA): TGTGCCAGCAGTCAAAGGACAGAAGAGACCCAGTACTTC. The chain has TRBV27 and TRBJ2-5, with D possibly being TRBD1 (6 bases). V was clipped by 5 bases and J by 3 bases, with 10 bases between them. Germline CDR1 reads MNHEY; CDR2 reads SMNVEV (reference sequence). CDR3 length: 13 residues.

This CDR3 reads CASSPTDGNYGYTF. For the CDR3, the DNA is TGTGCCAGCTCACCAACGGACGGTAACTATGGCTACACCTTC. The V call is TRBV18, the J call TRBJ1-2; unclear D gene. Germline CDR1 and CDR2: KGHSH and LQKENI. This CDR3 has 14 amino acids. V was trimmed by 2 bases and J by 1 base, leaving 8 bases between them.

This chain uses TRBV6-2 or TRBV6-3 with TRBJ1-2; a possible D gene is TRBD1 (5 bases). V was trimmed by 6 bases and J by 5 bases, leaving 19 bases between them. The CDR3 covers 15 residues. The germline V gene has CDR1 MNHEY and CDR2 SVGEGT. The CDR3 region has the DNA TGTGCCAGCAGAAGAACGGGGGGTGAGGGATATGGCTACACCTTC. Translated, it gives CASRRTGGEGYGYTF.

This clonotype was seen repeatedly, ten times or more. The rearrangement joins TRBV5-8 to TRBJ1-6; 9 bases align to TRBD1. The CDR3 sequence is 14 residues long. Germline CDR1 is SGHTS and CDR2 is YDEGEE. V trimming: 10 bases; J trimming: 14 bases; junction bases outside the gene matches: 16. CDR3 residues: CAYHRGQGISALHF. The CDR3 DNA reads TGTGCCTATCATCGGGGACAGGGAATTTCGGCCCTCCACTTT. The complete variable domain, with remaining parts taken from reference TRBV5-8 and TRBJ1-6, reads EAGVTQSPTHLIKTRGQQATLRCSPISGHTSVYWYQQALGLGLQFLLWYDEGEERNRGNFPPRFSGRQFPNYSSELNVNALELEDSALYLCAYHRGQGISALHFGNGTRLTVT.

This clonotype was recorded a few times. A much larger clone lies a single base off, so this may be a read error. This rearrangement joins TRBV9 to TRBJ1-2; TRBD1 aligns across 9 bases. CDR1 and CDR2 (germline): SGDLS, YYNGEE. The CDR3 extends over 14 amino acids. CDR3: CASGVAGQGAGYTF. CDR3 nucleotides: TGTGCCAGCGGCGTCGCGGGACAGGGAGCGGGCTACACCTTC.

The CDR3 loop reads CSASAVTGTGANVLTF. Here the CDR3 DNA reads TGCAGTGCTAGTGCCGTAACAGGGACTGGGGCCAACGTCCTGACTTTC. This sequence joins TRBV20-1 and TRBJ2-6, with a tentative D call TRBD1 (6 bases). V was clipped by 3 bases and J by 2 bases, with 14 bases between them. Germline-derived CDR1 and CDR2 are DFQATT and SNEGSKA (reference sequence). The CDR3 runs to 16 residues.

Only a few counts were recorded for this clonotype. V and J are TRBV20-1 and TRBJ2-3; D could derive from TRBD1 or TRBD2 (5 bases each). V shed 5 bases and J shed 6 bases, with 18 bases lying between them. Germline CDR1 is DFQATT and CDR2 is SNEGSKA (reference sequence). The CDR3 is 14 amino acids. The CDR3 spells CSADLGPPEDTQYF. The CDR3 bases are TGCAGTGCTGACCTGGGACCTCCCGAGGATACGCAGTATTTT.

The chain combines TRBV12-3 or TRBV12-4 with TRBJ1-1, with D unclear. V was pared by 3 bases and J by 0 bases, with 8 bases between. The CDR3 has 14 amino acids. The CDR3 coding sequence is TGTGCCAGCAGTTTCATGGCGATGAACACTGAAGCTTTCTTT. Protein: CASSFMAMNTEAFF.

The rearrangement joins TRBV5-6 to TRBJ1-3; the D gene is possibly TRBD1 (5 bases). The CDR3 is 16 residues long. Trimming took 2 bases from V and 1 from J, leaving 13 bases between them. The germline V gene has CDR1 SGHDT and CDR2 YYEEEE. The CDR3 loop is CASSLKVGGSGNTIYF. DNA of the CDR3: TGTGCCAGCAGCTTAAAGGTTGGGGGGTCTGGAAACACCATATATTTT.

The gene calls are TRBV9 and TRBJ2-5, with 10 nucleotides matching TRBD2. Germline lookup yields CDR1 SGDLS and CDR2 YYNGEE. V lost 4 bases, J lost 5 bases, and 11 bases stayed unmatched. This CDR3 has 16 amino acids. CDR3 DNA sequence: TGTGCCAGCAGCCCCTACAGCGGGGGGGCAGTGGAGACCCAGTACTTC. Its protein product is CASSPYSGGAVETQYF.

A few counts support this clonotype. V and J are TRBV3-1 and TRBJ1-5; D might be TRBD1 (6 bases). CDR1 and CDR2 (germline): LGHDT, YNNKEL (reference sequence). Trimming shortened V by 0 bases and J by 5 bases, and 11 bases separated the two germline ends. The CDR3 consists of 15 residues. The DNA for the CDR3 is TGTGCCAGCAGCCAAGAACCAGGGGCTGATCAGCCCCAGCATTTT. Translation gives CASSQEPGADQPQHF.

This clonotype appeared many times. The chain employs TRBV24-1 and TRBJ1-1; the D is unclear. The CDR3 runs 15 residues. V was pared by 3 bases and J by 4 bases, with 14 bases between. Germline loops: CDR1 KGHDR, CDR2 SFDVKD. The CDR3 nucleotides read TGTGCCACCAGTGATCTACCCCAGCGGGTCACTGAAGCTTTCTTT. Protein sequence: CATSDLPQRVTEAFF.

Details on this clonotype: Just one base apart from a much larger clone, this may be a read error. In DNA, the CDR3 is TGTGCCATCAGTCATTACCGGCGGGGGGGCATGGATACGCAGTATTTT. Translated: CAISHYRRGGMDTQYF. V gene TRBV10-3 combines with J gene TRBJ2-3; 9 positions agree with TRBD2. Germline V gene data show CDR1 as ENHRY and CDR2 as SYGVKD. This CDR3 has 16 amino acids. V shed 5 bases, J shed 6 bases, and the junction held 12 bases outside the gene matches.

This clonotype has only a few counts. Being one base from a much bigger clone, this may be a read error. The chain is built from TRBV7-3 and TRBJ1-6; D uncertain. Trimming removed 1 base from V and 5 bases from J, with 3 bases in between. Germline V lookup: CDR1 SGHTA, CDR2 FQGTGA. This CDR3 has 13 residues. The DNA for the CDR3 is TGTGCCAGCAGCTTAAGAAATAATTCACCCCTCCACTTT. Residues: CASSLRNNSPLHF. Filled out from reference TRBV7-3 and TRBJ1-6, the complete variable domain reads GAGVSQTPSNKVTEKGKYVELRCDPISGHTALYWYRQSLGQGPEFLIYFQGTGAADDSGLPNDRFFAVRPEGSVSTLKIQRTERGDSAVYLCASSLRNNSPLHFGNGTRLTVT.

This clonotype was seen many times. The chain links TRBV20-1 to TRBJ2-7; D is undetermined. This CDR3 contains 11 residues. V was cut by 3 bases and J by 6 bases, with 9 bases left in between. Germline assignment: CDR1 DFQATT and CDR2 SNEGSKA (reference sequence). The CDR3 sequence is CSASRSSEQYF. In DNA form, the CDR3 reads TGCAGTGCTAGCCGAAGTTCCGAGCAGTACTTC.

Of note for this clonotype: A much larger clone differs by one base, so this may be a read error. The chain carries TRBV20-1 and TRBJ1-2; D call uncertain. This CDR3 spans 13 amino acids. Germline CDR1 DFQATT, CDR2 SNEGSKA (reference sequence). The V and J ends lost 5 bases and 0 bases respectively, with 10 bases between them. CDR3: CSARDPTNYGYTF. As DNA, the CDR3 is TGCAGTGCTCGCGACCCGACTAACTATGGCTACACCTTC.

V is TRBV20-1 and J is TRBJ2-1; 11 bases map to TRBD2. The CDR3 extends over 14 amino acids. Trimming cost V 2 bases and J 5 bases; bases outside gene matches: 2. Looked up from germline, CDR1 is DFQATT and CDR2 is SNEGSKA (reference sequence). The CDR3 region is CSARTSGGNNEQFF. Here the CDR3 DNA reads TGCAGTGCTAGAACTAGCGGGGGCAACAATGAGCAGTTCTTC.

This clonotype was picked up a small number of times. This chain joins TRBV5-6 and TRBJ1-2, with unresolved D. The V gene's germline CDR1 is SGHDT and CDR2 YYEEEE. The CDR3 is made up of 14 amino acids. Between the trimmed V and J ends, which lost 0 bases and 0 bases, there was a span of 6 bases. DNA of the CDR3: TGTGCCAGCAGCTTGGTATATTCTAACTATGGCTACACCTTC. Amino acids: CASSLVYSNYGYTF. Full variable domain (remainder filled in from reference TRBV5-6 and TRBJ1-2): DAGVTQSPTHLIKTRGQQVTLRCSPKSGHDTVSWYQQALGQGPQFIFQYYEEEERQRGNFPDRFSGHQFPNYSSELNVNALLLGDSALYLCASSLVYSNYGYTFGSGTRLTVV.

This chain joins TRBV20-1 and TRBJ1-1; D gene unclear. The germline V gene encodes CDR1 DFQATT and CDR2 SNEGSKA (reference sequence). V gave up 0 bases and J gave up 4 bases, with 6 bases separating them. The CDR3 is 12 residues long. The CDR3 region has the DNA TGCAGTGCTAGAGATGGGTTCACTGAAGCTTTCTTT. It specifies CSARDGFTEAFF.

V usage is TRBV20-1 and J usage is TRBJ2-7, with D maybe TRBD1 (5 bases). V dropped 6 bases and J dropped 2 bases, with 20 bases sitting between them. CDR1 and CDR2 from the germline V gene are DFQATT and SNEGSKA (reference sequence). This CDR3 has 15 residues. The CDR3 nucleotides read TGCAGTGCCAGCAGCCAGGAAGACAGTGCCTACGAGCAGTACTTC. This translates into CSASSQEDSAYEQYF.

V is TRBV6-1 and J is TRBJ1-1, with no clear D. Trimming removed 6 bases at V and 1 base at J, with 12 bases between. This CDR3 is 14 amino acids long. CDR1 is MNHNS and CDR2 is SASEGT in the germline V gene. The CDR3 reads CASSLLSGNTEAFF. CDR3 DNA: TGTGCCAGCAGCCTTCTTAGTGGGAACACTGAAGCTTTCTTT.